The rows below give T cell receptor beta chains drawn from one sample of a study of response to subunit inactivated influenza vaccine. TCRdb fed the RT-PCR reads into MiXCR, producing one record per CDR3 protein. The sample contains 700,000 to 800,000 distinct CDR3 sequences, roughly 20% of which appear only once. The sample in question was PBMCs from blood, obtained roughly 5 days after vaccination. These receptor sequences come from a man in his fifties or sixties who received an inactivated influenza vaccine. Each CDR3 is given with its conserved first and last residue. The D gene is left open where the match is weak. Some rows have no size entry. The others give once, few or many, or a class for an expanded clone.

TRBD2	TRBV5-1	TRBJ2-1	many	TGCGCCAGCAGCCAGACTAGCGGGACATACAATGAGCAGTTCTTC	CASSQTSGTYNEQFF
TRBD2	TRBV7-9	TRBJ2-1	few	TGTGCCAGCAGCCTCCGGACTAGCGGGAGGATCAATGAGCAGTTCTTC	CASSLRTSGRINEQFF
.	TRBV4-2	TRBJ2-7	few	TGTGCCAGCAGCCAAGACGGAAAGGAGCATTACGAGCAGTACTTC	CASSQDGKEHYEQYF
.	TRBV10-3	TRBJ2-7	few	TGTGCCATCAGTGAGCCCACCCGGGACCCCTACGAGCAGTACTTC	CAISEPTRDPYEQYF
.	TRBV3-1	TRBJ2-7	few	TGTGCCAGCAGCCATAGAACAGAGCAGTACTTC	CASSHRTEQYF
.	TRBV10-3	TRBJ2-7	few	TGTGCCATCAGTGACTTACAGGGACGGCGCTACGAGCAGTACTTC	CAISDLQGRRYEQYF
TRBD2	TRBV4-2	TRBJ2-7	few	TGTGCCAGCAGCTCAAGGACTGGGGAGGGCGAGCAGTACTTC	CASSSRTGEGEQYF
TRBD2	TRBV5-5	TRBJ2-2	.	TGTGCCAGCATCATGGGGGGGACCTTGAACACCGGGGAGCTGTTTTTT	CASIMGGTLNTGELFF
TRBD2	TRBV20-1	TRBJ2-1	few	TGCAGTGCTAGAGGGGCGGGAGAATACTACAATGAGCAGTTCTTC	CSARGAGEYYNEQFF
.	TRBV18	TRBJ1-1	.	TGTGCCAGCTCACCCTTGCTCACGGTTAATGAAGCTTTCTTT	CASSPLLTVNEAFF
.	TRBV10-3	TRBJ2-6	few	TGTGCCATCAGTGAGGGACTTGGTGGTGGTTCGGGGGTCAACGTCCTGACTTTC	CAISEGLGGGSGVNVLTF
TRBD2	TRBV7-2	TRBJ2-1	.	TGTGCCAGCAGCAGACTAGCGGAGTACTACAATGAGCAGTTCTTC	CASSRLAEYYNEQFF
.	TRBV2	TRBJ2-7	few	TGTGCCAGCAAGTCTTTCGGTGGCGAGCAGTACTTC	CASKSFGGEQYF
.	TRBV20-1	TRBJ1-1	.	TGCAGTGCTAGGTGGGGGGCCCAGAACACTGAAGCTTTCTTT	CSARWGAQNTEAFF
.	TRBV5-4	TRBJ2-5	.	TGTGCCAGCAGCTCCTCCGGGGCCCTAGGGACCCAGTACTTC	CASSSSGALGTQYF
.	TRBV5-1	TRBJ2-2	.	TGCGCCAGCAGCTTGGAGGGGAATTCACGGGGGGAGCTGTTTTTT	CASSLEGNSRGELFF
TRBD1	TRBV3-1	TRBJ1-6	.	TGTGCCAGCAGCCTAGGACAGGGAGTAGGTTCACCCCTCCACTTT	CASSLGQGVGSPLHF
.	TRBV7-6	TRBJ2-3	.	TGTGCCAGCAGCGCTCGGGGACGTACAGATACGCAGTATTTT	CASSARGRTDTQYF
TRBD1	TRBV12-3/TRBV12-4	TRBJ2-1	.	TGTGCCAGCAGTCGGGGACAGGGAATAGGTGAGCAGTTCTTC	CASSRGQGIGEQFF